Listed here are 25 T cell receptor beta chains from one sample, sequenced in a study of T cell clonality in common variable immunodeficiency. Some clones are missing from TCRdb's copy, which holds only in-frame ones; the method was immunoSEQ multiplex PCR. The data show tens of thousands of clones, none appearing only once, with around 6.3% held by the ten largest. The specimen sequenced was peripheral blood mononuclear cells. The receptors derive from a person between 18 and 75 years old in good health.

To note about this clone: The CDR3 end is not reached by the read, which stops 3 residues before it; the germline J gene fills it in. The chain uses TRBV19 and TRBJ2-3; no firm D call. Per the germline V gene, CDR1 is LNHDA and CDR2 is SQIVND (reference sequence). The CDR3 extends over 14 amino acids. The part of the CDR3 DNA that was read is TGTGCCAGTAGTATTTTATTTGGCCAAGAGACG. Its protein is CASSILFGQET. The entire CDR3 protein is CASSILFGQETQYF.

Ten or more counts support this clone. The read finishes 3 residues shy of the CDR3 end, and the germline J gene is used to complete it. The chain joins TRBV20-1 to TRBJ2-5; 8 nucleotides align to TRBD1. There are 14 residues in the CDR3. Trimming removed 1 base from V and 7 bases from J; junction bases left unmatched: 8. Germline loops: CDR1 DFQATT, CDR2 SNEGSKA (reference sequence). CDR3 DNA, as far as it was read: TGCAGTGCTAGAGCCTCTGACAGGGGAGTGACC. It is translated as CSARASDRGVT. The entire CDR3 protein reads CSARASDRGVTQYF.

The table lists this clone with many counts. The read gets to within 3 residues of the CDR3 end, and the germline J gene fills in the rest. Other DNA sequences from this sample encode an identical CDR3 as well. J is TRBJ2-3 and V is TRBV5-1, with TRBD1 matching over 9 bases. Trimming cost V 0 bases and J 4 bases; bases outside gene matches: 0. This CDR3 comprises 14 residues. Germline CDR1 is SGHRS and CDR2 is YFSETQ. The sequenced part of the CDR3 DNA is TGCGCCAGCAGCTTGGGACAGGGGGCAGATACG. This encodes CASSLGQGADT. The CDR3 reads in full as CASSLGQGADTQYF.

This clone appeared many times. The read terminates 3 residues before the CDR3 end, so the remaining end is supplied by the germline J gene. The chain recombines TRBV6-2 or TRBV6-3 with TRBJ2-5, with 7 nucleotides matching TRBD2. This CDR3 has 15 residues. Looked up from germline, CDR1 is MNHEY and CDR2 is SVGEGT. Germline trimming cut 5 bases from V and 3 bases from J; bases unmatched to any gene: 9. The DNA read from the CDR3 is TGTGCCAGCAGTAGCGGGGAGGCGGGGAAAGAGACC. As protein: CASSSGEAGKET. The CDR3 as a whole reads CASSSGEAGKETQYF.

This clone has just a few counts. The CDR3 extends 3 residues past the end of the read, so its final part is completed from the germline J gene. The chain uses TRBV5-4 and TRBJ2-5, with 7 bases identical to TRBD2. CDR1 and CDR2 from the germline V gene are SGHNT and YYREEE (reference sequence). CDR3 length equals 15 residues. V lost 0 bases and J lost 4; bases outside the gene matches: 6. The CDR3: CASSLGQGGVETQYF. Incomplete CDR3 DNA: TGTGCCAGCAGCTTGGGGCAGGGAGGGGTAGAGACC.

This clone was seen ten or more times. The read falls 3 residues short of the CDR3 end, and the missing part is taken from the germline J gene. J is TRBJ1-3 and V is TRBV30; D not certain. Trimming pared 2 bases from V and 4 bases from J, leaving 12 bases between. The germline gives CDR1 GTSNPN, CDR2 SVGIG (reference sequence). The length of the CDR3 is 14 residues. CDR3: CAWSIKGSGNTIYF. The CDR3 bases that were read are TGTGCCTGGAGTATTAAGGGCTCAGGAAACACC.

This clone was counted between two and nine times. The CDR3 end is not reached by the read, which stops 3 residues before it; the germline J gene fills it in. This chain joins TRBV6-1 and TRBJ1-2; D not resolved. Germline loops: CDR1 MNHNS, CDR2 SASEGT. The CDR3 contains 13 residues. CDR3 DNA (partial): TGTGCCAGCAGTGAAGTTTTATACTACGAC. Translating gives CASSEVLYYD. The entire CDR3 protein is CASSEVLYYDYTF.

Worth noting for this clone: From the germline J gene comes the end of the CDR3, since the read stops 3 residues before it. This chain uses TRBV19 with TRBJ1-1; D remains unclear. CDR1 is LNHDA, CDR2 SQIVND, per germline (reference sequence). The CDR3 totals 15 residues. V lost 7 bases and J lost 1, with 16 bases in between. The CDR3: CASIVSGSGNTEAFF. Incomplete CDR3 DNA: TGTGCCAGTATTGTAAGCGGTTCTGGGAACACTGAA.

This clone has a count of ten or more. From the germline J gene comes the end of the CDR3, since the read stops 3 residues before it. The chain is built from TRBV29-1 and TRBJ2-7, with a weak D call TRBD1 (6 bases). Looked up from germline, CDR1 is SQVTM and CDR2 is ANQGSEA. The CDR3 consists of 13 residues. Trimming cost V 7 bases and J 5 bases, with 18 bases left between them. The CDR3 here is CSAGTKVPHEQYF. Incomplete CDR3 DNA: TGCAGCGCGGGGACAAAGGTTCCCCACGAG.

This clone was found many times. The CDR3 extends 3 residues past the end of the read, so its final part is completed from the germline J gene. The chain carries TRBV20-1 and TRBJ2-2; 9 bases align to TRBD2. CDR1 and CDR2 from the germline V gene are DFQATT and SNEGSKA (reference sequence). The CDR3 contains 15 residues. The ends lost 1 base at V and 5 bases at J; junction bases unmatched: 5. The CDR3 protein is CSARGGGARTGELFF. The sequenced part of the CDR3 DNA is TGCAGTGCTAGAGGCGGGGGGGCCCGTACCGGGGAG.

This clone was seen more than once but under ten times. The CDR3 is CASSEDRAPGEQYF. The sequenced CDR3 bases are TGTGCCAGCAGCGAGGACAGGGCCCCCGGCGAG. The chain couples TRBV5-4 to TRBJ2-7; 8 bases line up with TRBD1. The missing CDR3 end, 3 residues past where the read stops, is filled in from the germline J gene. The CDR3 spans 14 residues. Germline CDR1 and CDR2: SGHNT and YYREEE (reference sequence). The junction had 9 bases not matched to a gene; V was cut back by 4 bases and J by 6 bases.

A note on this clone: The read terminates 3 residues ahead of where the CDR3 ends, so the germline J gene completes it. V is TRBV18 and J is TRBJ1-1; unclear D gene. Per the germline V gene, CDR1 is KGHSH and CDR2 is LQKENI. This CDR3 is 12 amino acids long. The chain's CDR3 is CASSPESGEAFF. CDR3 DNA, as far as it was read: TGTGCCAGCTCACCGGAGTCGGGGGAA.

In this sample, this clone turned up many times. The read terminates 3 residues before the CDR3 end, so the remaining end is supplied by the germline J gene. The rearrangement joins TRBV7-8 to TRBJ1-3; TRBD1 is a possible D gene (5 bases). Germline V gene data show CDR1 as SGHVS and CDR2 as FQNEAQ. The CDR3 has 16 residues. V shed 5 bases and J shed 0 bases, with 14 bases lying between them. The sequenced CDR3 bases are TGTGCCAGCAGCACTTTAGGGGCCTTCTCTGGAAACACC. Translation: CASSTLGAFSGNT. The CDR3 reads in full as CASSTLGAFSGNTIYF.

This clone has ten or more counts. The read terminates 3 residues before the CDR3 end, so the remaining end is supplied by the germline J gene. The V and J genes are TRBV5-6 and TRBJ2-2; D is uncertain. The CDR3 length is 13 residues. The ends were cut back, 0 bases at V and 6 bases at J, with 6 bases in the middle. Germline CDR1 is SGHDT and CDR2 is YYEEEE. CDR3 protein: CASSLANPGELFF. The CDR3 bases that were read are TGTGCCAGCAGCTTGGCCAATCCCGGGGAG. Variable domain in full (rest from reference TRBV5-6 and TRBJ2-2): DAGVTQSPTHLIKTRGQQVTLRCSPKSGHDTVSWYQQALGQGPQFIFQYYEEEERQRGNFPDRFSGHQFPNYSSELNVNALLLGDSALYLCASSLANPGELFFGEGSRLTVL.

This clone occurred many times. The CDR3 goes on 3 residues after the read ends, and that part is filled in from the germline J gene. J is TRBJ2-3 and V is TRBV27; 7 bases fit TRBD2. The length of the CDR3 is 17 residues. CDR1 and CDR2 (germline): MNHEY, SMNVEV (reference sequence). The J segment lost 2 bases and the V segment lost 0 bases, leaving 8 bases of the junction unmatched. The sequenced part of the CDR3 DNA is TGTGCCAGCAGTTTATCACTCGGGGGGTTATCCACAGATACG. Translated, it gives CASSLSLGGLSTDT. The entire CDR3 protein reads CASSLSLGGLSTDTQYF.

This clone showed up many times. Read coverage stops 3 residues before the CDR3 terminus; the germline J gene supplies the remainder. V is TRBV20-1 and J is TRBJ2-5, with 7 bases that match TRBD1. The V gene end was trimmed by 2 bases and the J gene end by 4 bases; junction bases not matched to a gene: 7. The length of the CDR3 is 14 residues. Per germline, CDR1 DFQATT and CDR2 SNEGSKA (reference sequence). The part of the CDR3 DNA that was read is TGCAGTGCTAGAAGGACAGGCCGTCGAGAGACC. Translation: CSARRTGRRET. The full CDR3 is CSARRTGRRETQYF.

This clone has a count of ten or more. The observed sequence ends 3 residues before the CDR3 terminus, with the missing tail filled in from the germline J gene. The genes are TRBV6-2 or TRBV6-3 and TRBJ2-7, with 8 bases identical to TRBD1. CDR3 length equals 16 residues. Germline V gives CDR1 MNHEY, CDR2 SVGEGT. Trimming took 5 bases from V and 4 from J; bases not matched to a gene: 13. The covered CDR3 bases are TGTGCCAGCAGTCCAAACCTAGGACAGGGAATGTACGAG. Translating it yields CASSPNLGQGMYE. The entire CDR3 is CASSPNLGQGMYEQYF.

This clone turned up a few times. CDR3 sequence: CASSLEGYDYTF. The part of the CDR3 DNA that was read is TGTGCCAGCAGCTTGGAGGGTTACGAC. This chain connects TRBV7-2 to TRBJ1-2; D gene uncertain. The read terminates 3 residues ahead of where the CDR3 ends, so the germline J gene completes it. The CDR3 contains 12 residues. Germline-derived CDR1 and CDR2 are SGHTA and FQGNSA.

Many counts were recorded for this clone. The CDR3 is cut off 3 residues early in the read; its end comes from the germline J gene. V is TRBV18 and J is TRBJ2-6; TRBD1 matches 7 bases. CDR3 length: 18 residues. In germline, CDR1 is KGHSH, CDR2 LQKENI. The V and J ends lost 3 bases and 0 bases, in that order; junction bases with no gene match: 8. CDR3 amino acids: CASSPDRQPFSGANVLTF. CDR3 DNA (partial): TGTGCCAGCTCACCGGACAGGCAGCCATTCTCTGGGGCCAACGTC.

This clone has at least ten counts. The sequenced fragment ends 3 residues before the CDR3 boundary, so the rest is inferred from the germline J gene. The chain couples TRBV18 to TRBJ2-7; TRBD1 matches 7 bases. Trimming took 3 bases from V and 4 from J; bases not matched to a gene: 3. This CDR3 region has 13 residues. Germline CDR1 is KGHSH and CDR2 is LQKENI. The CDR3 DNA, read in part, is TGTGCCAGCTCACCGAGGGACAGTTACGAG. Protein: CASSPRDSYE. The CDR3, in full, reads CASSPRDSYEQYF. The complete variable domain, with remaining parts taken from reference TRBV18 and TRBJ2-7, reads NAGVMQNPRHLVRRRGQEARLRCSPMKGHSHVYWYRQLPEEGLKFMVYLQKENIIDESGMPKERFSAEFPKEGPSILRIQQVVRGDSAAYFCASSPRDSYEQYFGPGTRLTVT.

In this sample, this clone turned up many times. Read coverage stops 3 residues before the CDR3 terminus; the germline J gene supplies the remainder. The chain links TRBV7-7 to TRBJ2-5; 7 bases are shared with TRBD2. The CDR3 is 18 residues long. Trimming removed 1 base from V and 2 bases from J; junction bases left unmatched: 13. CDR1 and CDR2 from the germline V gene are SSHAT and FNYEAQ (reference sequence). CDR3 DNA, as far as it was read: TGTGCCAGCAGCTTAGGGCGACTTTTGCGGGGGTCTCAAGAGACC. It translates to CASSLGRLLRGSQET. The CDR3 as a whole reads CASSLGRLLRGSQETQYF.

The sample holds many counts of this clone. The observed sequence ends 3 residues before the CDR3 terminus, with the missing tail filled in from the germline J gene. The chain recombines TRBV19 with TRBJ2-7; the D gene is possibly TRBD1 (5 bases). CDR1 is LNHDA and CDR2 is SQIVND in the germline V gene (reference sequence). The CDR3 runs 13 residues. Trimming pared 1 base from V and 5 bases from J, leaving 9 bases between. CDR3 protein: CASSIGAGHEQYF. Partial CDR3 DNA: TGTGCCAGTAGTATAGGGGCAGGGCACGAG.

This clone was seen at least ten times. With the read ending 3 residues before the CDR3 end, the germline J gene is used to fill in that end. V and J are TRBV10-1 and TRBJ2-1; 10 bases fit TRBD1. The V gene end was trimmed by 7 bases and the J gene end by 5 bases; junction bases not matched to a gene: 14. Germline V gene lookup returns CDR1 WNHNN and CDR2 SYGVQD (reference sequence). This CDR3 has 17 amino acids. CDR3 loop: CASMLRKSGQGNNEQFF. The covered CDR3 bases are TGCGCCAGCATGCTGCGAAAGTCGGGACAGGGGAACAATGAG.

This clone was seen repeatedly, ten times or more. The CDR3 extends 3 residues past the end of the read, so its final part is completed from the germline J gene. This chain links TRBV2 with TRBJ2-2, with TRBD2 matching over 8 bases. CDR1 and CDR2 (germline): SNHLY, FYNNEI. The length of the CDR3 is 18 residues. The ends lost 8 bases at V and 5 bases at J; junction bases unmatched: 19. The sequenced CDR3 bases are TGTGCCAGCGAGGGAGGACTTGGACTAGCTATGGGAACCGGGGAG. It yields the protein CASEGGLGLAMGTGE. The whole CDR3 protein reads CASEGGLGLAMGTGELFF.

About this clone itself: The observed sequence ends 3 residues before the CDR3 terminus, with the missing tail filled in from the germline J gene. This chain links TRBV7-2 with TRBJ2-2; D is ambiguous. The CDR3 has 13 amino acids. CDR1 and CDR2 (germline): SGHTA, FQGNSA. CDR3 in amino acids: CASSPNSNEKLFF. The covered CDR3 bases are TGTGCCAGCAGCCCCAACAGTAATGAAAAG.